This TCR beta chain was documented in a study of cytotoxic CD8 clonotypes in ibrutinib-treated CLL. Between the trimmed V and J ends, which lost 1 base and 9 bases, there was a span of 9 bases. There are 12 residues in the CDR3. Germline CDR1 LNHDA, CDR2 SQIVND (reference sequence). Clones were read by immunoSEQ multiplex PCR, and TCRdb kept only the in-frame ones, dropping some. The sample has about 130,000 clones; approximately 81% are singletons. The sequence came from a human donor with chronic lymphocytic leukemia. This material consisted of PBMCs, taken after 24 months of ibrutinib treatment. The chain links TRBV19 to TRBJ1-1; D not certain. CDR3 amino acids: CASSIGGGQAFF. The CDR3 nucleotides are TGTGCCAGTAGTATAGGAGGCGGACAAGCTTTCTTT.